This passage covers 8 T cell receptor beta chains from one sample sequenced in a study of early T cells in non-severe SARS-CoV-2 infection. One entry per CDR3 protein results from TCRdb running MiXCR on the 5' RACE reads. The sample comprises some 80,000 distinct CDR3 sequences, 12% of which are singletons, and around 16% rests with the top ten. Material: whole blood, obtained at baseline. The receptors derive from an adult who was a healthcare worker with PCR-confirmed SARS-CoV-2 infection or an uninfected control (not recorded which). The donor label of this sample is uncertain.

This clonotype was counted at least ten times. The rearrangement uses TRBV19 and TRBJ1-2, with D maybe TRBD1 (6 bases). The V end lost 3 bases, the J end lost 4 bases, and 9 bases lay between the germline ends. The CDR3 has 13 residues. CDR1 and CDR2 (germline): LNHDA, SQIVND (reference sequence). The CDR3 here is CASSMGGAYGYTF. The CDR3 nucleotides are TGTGCCAGTAGTATGGGGGGCGCCTATGGCTACACCTTC.

The chain employs TRBV5-1 and TRBJ2-7; tentatively, D is TRBD2 (6 bases). The germline gives CDR1 SGHRS, CDR2 YFSETQ. The CDR3 consists of 15 residues. Trimming removed 2 bases at V and 7 bases at J, with 19 bases between. The CDR3 region is CASSFSGSGRGEQYF. In DNA form, the CDR3 reads TGCGCCAGCAGCTTTTCCGGGAGTGGCCGTGGAGAGCAGTACTTC.

The sample holds many counts of this clonotype. V gene TRBV7-2 combines with J gene TRBJ2-5; D perhaps matches TRBD2 (6 bases). CDR3 length: 15 amino acids. Looked up from germline, CDR1 is SGHTA and CDR2 is FQGNSA. V was pared by 1 base and J by 7 bases, with 16 bases between. The CDR3 region is CASSLELASVGTQYF. The CDR3 region has the DNA TGTGCCAGCAGCTTAGAGCTAGCGTCGGTAGGGACCCAGTACTTC.

This clonotype was observed at least ten times. This rearrangement joins TRBV2 to TRBJ2-5, with 9 bases fitting TRBD1. The CDR3 loop spans 16 amino acids. Germline V CDR1 and CDR2: SNHLY, FYNNEI. The V gene end was trimmed by 3 bases and the J gene end by 6 bases; junction bases not matched to a gene: 11. CDR3 in DNA: TGTGCCAGCAGTGAGCATGCTACAGGGGGCGAAAAGACCCAGTACTTC. Its translation: CASSEHATGGEKTQYF.

This clonotype was found a few times. The J gene is TRBJ2-4, the V gene TRBV11-2; the D gene could be TRBD1 or TRBD2 (5 bases each). Trimming removed 6 bases at V and 2 bases at J, with 14 bases between. The germline gives CDR1 SGHAT, CDR2 FQNNGV. The CDR3 length is 15 residues. CDR3 loop: CASSRTGTTKNIQYF. DNA of the CDR3: TGTGCCAGCAGTCGCACCGGGACCACCAAAAACATTCAGTACTTC. Filled out from reference TRBV11-2 and TRBJ2-4, the complete variable domain reads EAGVAQSPRYKIIEKRQSVAFWCNPISGHATLYWYQQILGQGPKLLIQFQNNGVVDDSQLPKDRFSAERLKGVDSTLKIQPAKLEDSAVYLCASSRTGTTKNIQYFGAGTRLSVL.

This clonotype was seen only a few times. J is TRBJ1-5 and V is TRBV6-1, with 7 bases matching TRBD1. With V trimmed by 4 bases and J by 0 bases, 9 bases remained unmatched. Per germline, CDR1 MNHNS and CDR2 SASEGT. The CDR3 has 17 amino acids. CDR3 amino acids: CASSGGTAYYSNQPQHF. Written as DNA, the CDR3 is TGTGCCAGCAGTGGCGGGACAGCCTATTATAGCAATCAGCCCCAGCATTTT.

The chain uses TRBV20-1 and TRBJ2-3, with no clear D. CDR3 length: 13 residues. The germline CDR1 and CDR2 sequences are DFQATT and SNEGSKA (reference sequence). V lost 3 bases to trimming and J lost 0 bases, with 7 bases between them. The CDR3 here is CSARVGSTDTQYF. The CDR3 region has the DNA TGCAGTGCTAGGGTTGGGAGCACAGATACGCAGTATTTT.

The table lists this clonotype with many counts. CDR3 region: CASSLVPGLNTEAFF. The CDR3 coding sequence is TGCGCCAGCAGCTTGGTTCCGGGGCTGAACACTGAAGCTTTCTTT. This chain uses TRBV5-1 with TRBJ1-1; possible D gene TRBD1, 5 bases. Trimming pared 0 bases from V and 0 bases from J, leaving 9 bases between. The CDR3 runs to 15 residues. Per germline, CDR1 SGHRS and CDR2 YFSETQ.